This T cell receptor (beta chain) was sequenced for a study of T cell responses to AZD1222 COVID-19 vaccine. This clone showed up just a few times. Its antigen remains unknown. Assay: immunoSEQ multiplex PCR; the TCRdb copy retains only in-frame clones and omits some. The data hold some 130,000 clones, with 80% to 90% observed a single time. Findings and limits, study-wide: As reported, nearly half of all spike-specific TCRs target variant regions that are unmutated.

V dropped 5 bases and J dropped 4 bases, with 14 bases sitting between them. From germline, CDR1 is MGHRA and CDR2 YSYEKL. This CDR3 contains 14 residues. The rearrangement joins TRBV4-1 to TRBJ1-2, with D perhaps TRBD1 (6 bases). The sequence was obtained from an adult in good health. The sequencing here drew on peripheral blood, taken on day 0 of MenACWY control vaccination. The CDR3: CASSVGGGSYGYTF. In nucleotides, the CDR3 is TGCGCCAGCAGCGTGGGAGGGGGGAGCTATGGCTACACCTTC.